This T cell receptor (beta chain) was profiled in a study of T cell responses to AZD1222 COVID-19 vaccine. Study-level findings and limits: Baseline seropositives among AZD1222 recipients totaled only five to seven. White British ancestry dominated among donors, who included more females, and clonal diversity was possibly underestimated. Reportedly, nearly half of unique spike TCRs recognized epitopes outside B.1.351/B.1.1.7 mutations.

Assay: immunoSEQ multiplex PCR; the TCRdb copy retains only in-frame clones and omits some. The table shows under 150,000 clones, with 80% to 95% occurring only once. Concerning this clone itself: Its antigen is still unknown.

Germline CDR1 reads LNHNV; CDR2 reads YYDKDF (reference sequence). Trimming removed 2 bases at V and 0 bases at J, with 4 bases between. The CDR3 covers 13 residues. Sample: peripheral blood, taken 28 days after the second AZD1222 dose. The sequence was obtained from an adult who received the AZD1222 COVID-19 vaccine. V and J are TRBV15 and TRBJ1-1; D gene uncertain. Here the CDR3 reads CATSRTLNTEAFF. The CDR3 nucleotides read TGTGCCACCAGCAGAACCTTGAACACTGAAGCTTTCTTT.